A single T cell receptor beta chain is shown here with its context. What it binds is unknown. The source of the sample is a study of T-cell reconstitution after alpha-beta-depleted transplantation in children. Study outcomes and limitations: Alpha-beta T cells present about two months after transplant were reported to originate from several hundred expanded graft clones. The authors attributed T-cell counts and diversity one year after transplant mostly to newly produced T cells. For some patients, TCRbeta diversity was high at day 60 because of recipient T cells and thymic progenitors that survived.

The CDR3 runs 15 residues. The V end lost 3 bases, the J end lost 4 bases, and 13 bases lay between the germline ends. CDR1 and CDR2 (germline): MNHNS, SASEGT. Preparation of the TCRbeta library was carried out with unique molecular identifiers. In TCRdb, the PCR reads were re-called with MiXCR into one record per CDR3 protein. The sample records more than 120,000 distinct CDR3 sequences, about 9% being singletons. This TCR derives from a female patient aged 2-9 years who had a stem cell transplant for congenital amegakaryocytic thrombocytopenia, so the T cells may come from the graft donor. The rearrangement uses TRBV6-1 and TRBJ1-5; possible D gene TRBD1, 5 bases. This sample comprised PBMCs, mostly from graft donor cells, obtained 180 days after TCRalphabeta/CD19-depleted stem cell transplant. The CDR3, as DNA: TGTGCCAGCAGTGACCGAGGGGTATGGAATCAGCCCCAGCATTTT. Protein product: CASSDRGVWNQPQHF.